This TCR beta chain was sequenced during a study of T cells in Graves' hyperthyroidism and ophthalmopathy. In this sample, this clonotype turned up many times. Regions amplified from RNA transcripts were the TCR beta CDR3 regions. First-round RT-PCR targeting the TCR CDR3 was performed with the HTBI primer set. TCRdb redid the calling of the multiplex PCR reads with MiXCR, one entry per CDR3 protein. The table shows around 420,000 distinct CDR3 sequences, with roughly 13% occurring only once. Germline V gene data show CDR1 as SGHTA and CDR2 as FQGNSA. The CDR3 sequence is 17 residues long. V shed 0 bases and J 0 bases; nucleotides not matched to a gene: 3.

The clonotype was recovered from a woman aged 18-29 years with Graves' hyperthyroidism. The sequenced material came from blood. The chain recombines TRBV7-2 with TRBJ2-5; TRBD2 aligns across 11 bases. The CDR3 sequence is CASSLARGLADQETQYF. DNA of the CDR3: TGTGCCAGCAGCTTAGCGAGGGGACTAGCGGACCAAGAGACCCAGTACTTC. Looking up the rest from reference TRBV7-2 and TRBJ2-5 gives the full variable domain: GAGVSQSPSNKVTEKGKDVELRCDPISGHTALYWYRQSLGQGLEFLIYFQGNSAPDKSGLPSDRFSAERTGGSVSTLTIQRTQQEDSAVYLCASSLARGLADQETQYFGPGTRLLVL.